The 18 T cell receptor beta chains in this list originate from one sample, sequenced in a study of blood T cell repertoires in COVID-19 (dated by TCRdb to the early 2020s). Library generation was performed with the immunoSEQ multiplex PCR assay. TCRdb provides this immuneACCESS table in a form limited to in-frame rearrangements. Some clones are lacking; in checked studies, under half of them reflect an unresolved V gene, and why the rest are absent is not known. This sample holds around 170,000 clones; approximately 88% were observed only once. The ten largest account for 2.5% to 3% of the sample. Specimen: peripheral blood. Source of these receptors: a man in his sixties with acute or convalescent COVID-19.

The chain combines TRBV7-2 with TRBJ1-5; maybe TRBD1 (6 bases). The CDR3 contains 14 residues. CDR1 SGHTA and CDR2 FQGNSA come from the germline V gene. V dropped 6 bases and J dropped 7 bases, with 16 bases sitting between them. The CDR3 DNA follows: TGTGCCAGCAGTTCACAGGGTATCAGGCAGCCCCAGCATTTT. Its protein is CASSSQGIRQPQHF.

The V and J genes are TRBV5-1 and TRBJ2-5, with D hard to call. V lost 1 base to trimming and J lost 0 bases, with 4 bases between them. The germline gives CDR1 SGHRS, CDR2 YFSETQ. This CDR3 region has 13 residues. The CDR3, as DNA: TGCGCCAGCAGCTTGACAGACCAAGAGACCCAGTACTTC. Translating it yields CASSLTDQETQYF.

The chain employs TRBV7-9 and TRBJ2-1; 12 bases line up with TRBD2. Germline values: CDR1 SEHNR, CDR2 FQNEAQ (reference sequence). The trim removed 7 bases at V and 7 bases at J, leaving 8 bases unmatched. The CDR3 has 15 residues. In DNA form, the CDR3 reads TGTGCCAGCACCCCCCGACTAGCGGGGGAGAATGAGCAGTTCTTC. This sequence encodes CASTPRLAGENEQFF.

The CDR3 protein is CAISERTGLHTEAFF. The CDR3, as DNA: TGTGCCATCAGTGAACGGACAGGGCTGCACACTGAAGCTTTCTTT. This chain connects TRBV10-3 to TRBJ1-1, with 8 positions matching TRBD1. J gave up 3 bases and V 3 bases, and 6 bases lay outside the gene matches. The CDR3 spans 15 residues. From germline, CDR1 is ENHRY and CDR2 SYGVKD.

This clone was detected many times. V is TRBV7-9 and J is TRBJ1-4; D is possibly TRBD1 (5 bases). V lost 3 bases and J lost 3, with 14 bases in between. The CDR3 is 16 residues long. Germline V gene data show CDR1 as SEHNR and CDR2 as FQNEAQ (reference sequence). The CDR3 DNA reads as TGTGCCAGCAGCTTCCCGGGACTTGGGGCTAATGAAAAACTGTTTTTT. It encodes CASSFPGLGANEKLFF. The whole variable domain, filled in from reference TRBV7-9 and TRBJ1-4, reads DTGVSQNPRHKITKRGQNVTFRCDPISEHNRLYWYRQTLGQGPEFLTYFQNEAQLEKSRLLSDRFSAERPKGSFSTLEIQRTEQGDSAMYLCASSFPGLGANEKLFFGSGTQLSVL.

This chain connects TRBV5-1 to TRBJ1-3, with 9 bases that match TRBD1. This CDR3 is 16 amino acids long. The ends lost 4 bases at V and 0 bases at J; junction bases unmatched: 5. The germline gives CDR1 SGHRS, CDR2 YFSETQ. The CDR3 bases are TGCGCCAGCAGCGGGGGACAGGGCAACTCTGGAAACACCATATATTTT. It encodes CASSGGQGNSGNTIYF.

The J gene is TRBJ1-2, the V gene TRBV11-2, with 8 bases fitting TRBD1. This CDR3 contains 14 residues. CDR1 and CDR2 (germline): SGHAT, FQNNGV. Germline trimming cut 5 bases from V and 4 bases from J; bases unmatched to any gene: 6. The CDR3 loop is CASSTGQGVYGYTF. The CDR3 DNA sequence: TGTGCCAGCAGCACCGGACAGGGCGTCTATGGCTACACCTTC.

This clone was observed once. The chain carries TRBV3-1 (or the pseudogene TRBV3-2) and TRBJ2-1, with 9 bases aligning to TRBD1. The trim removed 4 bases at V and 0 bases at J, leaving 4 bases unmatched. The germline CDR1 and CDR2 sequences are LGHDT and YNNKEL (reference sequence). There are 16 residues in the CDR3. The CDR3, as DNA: TGTGCCAGCAGCCGAGGGACAGGGAGCTCCTACAATGAGCAGTTCTTC. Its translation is CASSRGTGSSYNEQFF.

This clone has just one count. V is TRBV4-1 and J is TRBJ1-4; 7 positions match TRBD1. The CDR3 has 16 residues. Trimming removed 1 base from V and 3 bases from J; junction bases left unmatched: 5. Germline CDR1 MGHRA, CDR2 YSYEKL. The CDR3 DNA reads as TGCGCCAGCAGCCAAGGCACAGGGGACCCTAATGAAAAACTGTTTTTT. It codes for CASSQGTGDPNEKLFF.

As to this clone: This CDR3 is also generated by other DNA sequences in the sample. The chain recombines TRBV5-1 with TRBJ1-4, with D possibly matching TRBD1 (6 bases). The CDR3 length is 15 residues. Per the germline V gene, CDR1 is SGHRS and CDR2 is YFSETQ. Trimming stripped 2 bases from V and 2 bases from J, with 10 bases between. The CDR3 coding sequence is TGCGCCAGCAGCTTACAGGGTACCACTAATGAAAAACTGTTTTTT. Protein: CASSLQGTTNEKLFF.

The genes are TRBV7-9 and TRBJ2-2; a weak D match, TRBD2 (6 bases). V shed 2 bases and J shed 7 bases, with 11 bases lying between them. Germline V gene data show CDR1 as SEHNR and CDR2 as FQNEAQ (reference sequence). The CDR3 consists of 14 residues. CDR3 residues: CASSLSGVGGELFF. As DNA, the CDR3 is TGTGCCAGCAGCTTATCGGGGGTAGGCGGGGAGCTGTTTTTT.

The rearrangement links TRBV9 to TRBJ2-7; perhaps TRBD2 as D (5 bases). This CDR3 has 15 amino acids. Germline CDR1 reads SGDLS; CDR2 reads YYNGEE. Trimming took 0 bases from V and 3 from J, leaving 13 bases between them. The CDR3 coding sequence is TGTGCCAGCAGCGTAGCTGACGGGAAAGGCTACGAGCAGTACTTC. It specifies CASSVADGKGYEQYF.

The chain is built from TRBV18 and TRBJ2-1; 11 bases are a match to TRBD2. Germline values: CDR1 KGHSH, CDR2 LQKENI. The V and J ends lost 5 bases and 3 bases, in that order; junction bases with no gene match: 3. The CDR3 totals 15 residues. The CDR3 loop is CASSASGGIYNEQFF. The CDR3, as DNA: TGTGCCAGCTCAGCTAGCGGGGGGATCTACAATGAGCAGTTCTTC.

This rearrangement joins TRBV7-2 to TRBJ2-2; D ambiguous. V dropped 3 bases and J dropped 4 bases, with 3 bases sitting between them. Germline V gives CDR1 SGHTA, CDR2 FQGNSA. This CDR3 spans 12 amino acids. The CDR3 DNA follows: TGTGCCAGCAGCTTCGTCACCGGGGAGCTGTTTTTT. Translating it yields CASSFVTGELFF.

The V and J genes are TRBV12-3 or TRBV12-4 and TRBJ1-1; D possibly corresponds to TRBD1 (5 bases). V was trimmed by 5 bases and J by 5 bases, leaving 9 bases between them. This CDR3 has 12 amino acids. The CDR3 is CASSQGNTEAFF. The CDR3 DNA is TGTGCCAGCAGTCAGGGAAATACTGAAGCTTTCTTT.

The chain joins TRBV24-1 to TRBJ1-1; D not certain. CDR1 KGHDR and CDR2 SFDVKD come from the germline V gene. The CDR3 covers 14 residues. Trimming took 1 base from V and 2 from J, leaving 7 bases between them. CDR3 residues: CATSDFNRNTEAFF. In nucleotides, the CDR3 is TGTGCCACCAGTGATTTTAACAGAAACACTGAAGCTTTCTTT.

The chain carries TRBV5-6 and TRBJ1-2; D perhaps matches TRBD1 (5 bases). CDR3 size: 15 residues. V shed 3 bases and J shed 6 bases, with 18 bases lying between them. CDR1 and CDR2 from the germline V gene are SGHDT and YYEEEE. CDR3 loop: CASSWGDPTWNGYTF. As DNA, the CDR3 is TGTGCCAGCAGCTGGGGGGACCCGACTTGGAATGGCTACACCTTC.

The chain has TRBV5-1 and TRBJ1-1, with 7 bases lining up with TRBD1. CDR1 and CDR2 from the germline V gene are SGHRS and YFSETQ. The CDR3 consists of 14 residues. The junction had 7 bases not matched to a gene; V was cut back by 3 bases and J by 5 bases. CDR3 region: CASSYSGGLTEAFF. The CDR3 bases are TGCGCCAGCAGCTATTCAGGGGGTCTAACTGAAGCTTTCTTT. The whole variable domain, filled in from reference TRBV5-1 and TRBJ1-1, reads KAGVTQTPRYLIKTRGQQVTLSCSPISGHRSVSWYQQTPGQGLQFLFEYFSETQRNKGNFPGRFSGRQFSNSRSEMNVSTLELGDSALYLCASSYSGGLTEAFFGQGTRLTVV.